This T cell receptor beta chain appears in the sequencing data of a study of PD-1 blockade in classical Hodgkin lymphoma. Background on the study: Nivolumab was given intravenously to patients at 3 mg/kg every 2 weeks.

Study-wide points: Possibly reflecting disease activity or prior therapy, repertoire differences have causes that remain undefined. Diminished baseline TCR diversity has been reported in newly diagnosed patients relative to healthy donors.

Profiling relied on immunoSEQ multiplex PCR, and the TCRdb table lists in-frame clones only, not all of them. The data contain tens of thousands of clones, around 80% of them seen just once; the ten biggest clones take up around 35%. V was clipped by 5 bases and J by 2 bases, with 15 bases between them. The CDR3 length is 14 residues. Germline CDR1 SQVTM, CDR2 ANQGSEA. Sample time point: cycle 4 day 1 (C4D1), after 6 weeks of nivolumab. All patients experienced relapse after autologous stem cell transplantation, and brentuximab vedotin exposure was variable. A note on this clone: What it recognizes is unknown.

The J gene is TRBJ1-2, the V gene TRBV29-1; tentatively, D is TRBD1 (6 bases). The clonotype originates from a human donor with classical Hodgkin lymphoma. This material consisted of peripheral blood mononuclear cells (PBMCs), taken before the fourth cycle of nivolumab. The CDR3 is CSVIPDSSNYGYTF. CDR3 coding DNA: TGCAGCGTTATTCCGGACAGCTCAAACTATGGCTACACCTTC.